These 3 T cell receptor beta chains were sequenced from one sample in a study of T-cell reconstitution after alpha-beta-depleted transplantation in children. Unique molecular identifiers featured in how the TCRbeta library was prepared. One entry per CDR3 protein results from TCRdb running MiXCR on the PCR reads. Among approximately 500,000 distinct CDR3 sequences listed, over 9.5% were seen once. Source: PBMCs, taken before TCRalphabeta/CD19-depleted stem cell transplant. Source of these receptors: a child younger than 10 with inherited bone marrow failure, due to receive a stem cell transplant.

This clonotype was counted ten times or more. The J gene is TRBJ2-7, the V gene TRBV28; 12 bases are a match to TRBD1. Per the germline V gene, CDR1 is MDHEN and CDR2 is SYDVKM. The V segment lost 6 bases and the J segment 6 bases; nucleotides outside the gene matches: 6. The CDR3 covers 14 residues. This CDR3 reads CASSSGQGAGEQYF. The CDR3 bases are TGTGCCAGCAGCTCGGGACAGGGGGCGGGCGAGCAGTACTTC.

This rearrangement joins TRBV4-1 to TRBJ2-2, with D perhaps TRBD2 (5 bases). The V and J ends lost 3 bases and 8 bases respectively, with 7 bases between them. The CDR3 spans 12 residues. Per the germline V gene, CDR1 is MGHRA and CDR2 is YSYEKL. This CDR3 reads CASSQRRGELFF. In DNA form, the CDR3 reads TGCGCCAGCAGCCAGCGGAGGGGGGAGCTGTTTTTT.

CDR3 residues: CSARDLSISSYNEQFF. The DNA of the CDR3 is TGCAGTGCTAGAGATTTGAGTATAAGCTCCTACAATGAGCAGTTCTTC. The chain joins TRBV20-1 to TRBJ2-1; no firm D call. The CDR3 contains 16 residues. V shed 0 bases and J shed 0 bases, with 12 bases lying between them. Germline-derived CDR1 and CDR2 are DFQATT and SNEGSKA (reference sequence).